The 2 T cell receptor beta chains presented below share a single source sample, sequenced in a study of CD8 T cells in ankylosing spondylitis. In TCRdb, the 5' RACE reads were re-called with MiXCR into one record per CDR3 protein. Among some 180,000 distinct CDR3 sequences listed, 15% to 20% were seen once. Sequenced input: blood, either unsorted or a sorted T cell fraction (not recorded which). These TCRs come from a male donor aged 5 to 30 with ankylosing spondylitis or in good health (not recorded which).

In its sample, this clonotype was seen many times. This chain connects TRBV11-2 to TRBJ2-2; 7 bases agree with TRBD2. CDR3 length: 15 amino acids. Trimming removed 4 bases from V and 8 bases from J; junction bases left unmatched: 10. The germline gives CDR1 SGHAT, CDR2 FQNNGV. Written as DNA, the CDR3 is TGTGCCAGCAGCTCAATCCAGGGCGGGAGAGGGGAGCTGTTTTTT. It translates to CASSSIQGGRGELFF.

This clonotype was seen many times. The CDR3 here is CASSLGLAGTNTGELFF. CDR3 nucleotide sequence: TGTGCCAGCAGCTTAGGCCTCGCAGGGACCAACACCGGGGAGCTGTTTTTT. V is TRBV7-9 and J is TRBJ2-2; D possibly matches TRBD1 or TRBD2 (5 bases each). The germline V gene encodes CDR1 SEHNR and CDR2 FQNEAQ (reference sequence). Trimming left V 1 base short and J 2 bases short, with 14 bases between. CDR3 length: 17 amino acids. Full variable domain (outside the CDR3, taken from reference TRBV7-9 and TRBJ2-2): DTGVSQNPRHKITKRGQNVTFRCDPISEHNRLYWYRQTLGQGPEFLTYFQNEAQLEKSRLLSDRFSAERPKGSFSTLEIQRTEQGDSAMYLCASSLGLAGTNTGELFFGEGSRLTVL.